This T cell receptor beta chain was recovered during a study of T cell responses to AZD1222 COVID-19 vaccine. The study's findings and limits: Spike-specific TCR breadth and depth grew following two AZD1222 doses. Repertoires were obtained only post-peak T cell response. At baseline, just a handful of AZD1222 recipients tested seropositive.

Worth noting for this clone: Antigen specificity is unknown.

The assay was immunoSEQ multiplex PCR, and TCRdb's table has in-frame clones only and misses some. The sample consists of about 180,000 clones, around 88% of them appearing once. CDR3 size: 15 residues. The V gene lost 5 bases and the J gene lost 8 bases, with 16 bases spanning the gap. Germline CDR1 and CDR2: SEHNR and FQNEAQ (reference sequence). The chain carries TRBV7-9 and TRBJ1-6; D possibly corresponds to TRBD1 (6 bases). The TCR was taken from an adult in good health. The starting material was peripheral blood, obtained on day 0 of AZD1222 vaccination. The CDR3 nucleotides read TGTGCCAGCAGCCGATCTGGACAGCCGGATTCACCCCTCCACTTT. Its protein is CASSRSGQPDSPLHF.